The 22 T cell receptor beta chains given below trace back to one sample, sequenced in a study of early T cells in non-severe SARS-CoV-2 infection. TCRdb redid the calling of the 5' RACE reads with MiXCR, one entry per CDR3 protein. The sample carries under 140,000 distinct CDR3 sequences, roughly 13% recorded once. Sequences were derived from whole blood, sampled at baseline. Receptors originate from an adult who was a healthcare worker with PCR-confirmed SARS-CoV-2 infection or an uninfected control (not recorded which).

The genes are TRBV18 and TRBJ2-7; 8 bases map to TRBD1. V gave up 2 bases and J gave up 1 base; unmatched junction bases: 4. CDR1 is KGHSH and CDR2 is LQKENI in the germline V gene. The CDR3 spans 15 residues. CDR3 sequence reads: CASSPGTGSSYEQYF. CDR3 coding DNA: TGTGCCAGCTCACCAGGGACAGGTTCTTCCTACGAGCAGTACTTC.

This clonotype was observed a handful of times. The V gene is TRBV18, the J gene TRBJ2-5, with D hard to call. Trimming shortened V by 2 bases and J by 5 bases, and 15 bases separated the two germline ends. In germline, CDR1 is KGHSH, CDR2 LQKENI. This CDR3 contains 15 residues. This CDR3 reads CASSPSPGRSETQYF. The DNA of the CDR3 is TGTGCCAGCTCACCAAGCCCAGGCCGAAGTGAGACCCAGTACTTC.

The sample holds a few counts of this clonotype. This chain uses TRBV20-1 with TRBJ2-1; possible D gene TRBD2, 6 bases. Trimming removed 1 base from V and 7 bases from J, with 14 bases in between. Per germline, CDR1 DFQATT and CDR2 SNEGSKA (reference sequence). The CDR3 runs to 14 residues. The CDR3 DNA sequence: TGCAGTGCTAGAGTTCCCGGGAGCGGGAATGAGCAGTTCTTC. Protein product: CSARVPGSGNEQFF.

In this sample, this clonotype turned up a few times. The V and J genes are TRBV29-1 and TRBJ1-6, with D unresolved. Germline CDR1 SQVTM, CDR2 ANQGSEA. The V end lost 5 bases, the J end lost 6 bases, and 14 bases lay between the germline ends. The CDR3 runs to 14 residues. The CDR3 nucleotides are TGCAGCGTTAAAGGTGTCTCCGGTAATTCACCCCTCCACTTT. Encoded protein: CSVKGVSGNSPLHF.

This clonotype was seen many times. The chain links TRBV11-2 to TRBJ2-1, with TRBD1 as a possible D gene (6 bases). Germline-derived CDR1 and CDR2 are SGHAT and FQNNGV. There are 12 residues in the CDR3. Trimming left V 1 base short and J 10 bases short, with 8 bases between. The CDR3 region has the DNA TGTGCCAGCAGCTTAGCAGGGGACGAGCAGTTCTTC. This encodes CASSLAGDEQFF.

There are many counts of this clonotype. This chain uses TRBV5-4 with TRBJ1-6; TRBD1 aligns across 9 bases. V gave up 2 bases and J gave up 8 bases; unmatched junction bases: 2. Germline V gene lookup returns CDR1 SGHNT and CDR2 YYREEE (reference sequence). The CDR3 loop spans 14 amino acids. The CDR3 sequence is CASSFRDRDSPLHF. CDR3 DNA: TGTGCCAGCAGCTTCCGGGACAGGGATTCACCCCTCCACTTT.

This clonotype was seen a handful of times. The rearrangement links TRBV12-3 or TRBV12-4 to TRBJ1-1; 7 bases align to TRBD1. V trimming: 8 bases; J trimming: 6 bases; junction bases outside the gene matches: 6. The CDR3 is 12 amino acids. The DNA for the CDR3 is TGTGCCAGCCGTCAGGGGGTCTCTGAAGCTTTCTTT. It specifies CASRQGVSEAFF.

This clonotype was found a few times. CDR3 region: CASSPTLVNTEAFF. The CDR3, as DNA: TGTGCCAGCAGCCCTACACTAGTGAACACTGAAGCTTTCTTT. The rearrangement uses TRBV12-3 or TRBV12-4 and TRBJ1-1; no reliable D call. V lost 6 bases to trimming and J lost 0 bases, with 11 bases between them. The CDR3 is 14 residues long.

This clonotype was observed a handful of times. This chain links TRBV2 with TRBJ2-4; TRBD1 is a possible D gene (6 bases). The germline V gene encodes CDR1 SNHLY and CDR2 FYNNEI. Trimming removed 7 bases from V and 2 bases from J, with 15 bases in between. The CDR3 has 15 residues. This CDR3 reads CASTGRRGTKNIQYF. The CDR3 DNA sequence: TGTGCCAGCACCGGTCGCAGGGGAACCAAAAACATTCAGTACTTC.

The rearrangement uses TRBV2 and TRBJ1-4, with unresolved D. Deletions cut 7 bases from V and 4 bases from J, with 13 bases between. This CDR3 is built from 14 residues. Germline CDR1 and CDR2: SNHLY and FYNNEI. The DNA of the CDR3 is TGTGCCAGCACTTGGGCAGCGTTTAATGAAAAACTGTTTTTT. Translating it yields CASTWAAFNEKLFF.

The chain links TRBV6-6 to TRBJ2-7; D unresolved. The CDR3 has 14 amino acids. Germline lookup yields CDR1 MNHNY and CDR2 SVGAGI (reference sequence). V lost 4 bases and J lost 1, with 11 bases in between. CDR3 nucleotides: TGTGCCAGCAGTTCCGGTAGGATATCCTACGAGCAGTACTTC. Its translation is CASSSGRISYEQYF.

This clonotype came up a few times. V gene TRBV27 combines with J gene TRBJ2-3, with 10 bases lining up with TRBD1. The germline V gene has CDR1 MNHEY and CDR2 SMNVEV (reference sequence). The V and J ends lost 3 bases and 1 base, in that order; junction bases with no gene match: 7. This CDR3 spans 17 amino acids. CDR3 sequence: CASSFMMGTGGTDTQYF. The CDR3 nucleotides read TGTGCCAGCAGTTTTATGATGGGGACAGGGGGCACAGATACGCAGTATTTT.

The sample holds a few counts of this clonotype. This sequence joins TRBV20-1 and TRBJ1-4; TRBD1 might be the D (6 bases). Looked up from germline, CDR1 is DFQATT and CDR2 is SNEGSKA (reference sequence). This CDR3 contains 14 residues. Trimming removed 5 bases from V and 7 bases from J, with 17 bases in between. CDR3 coding DNA: TGCAGTGCTCCCCCGACAGGATCGGGTGAAAAACTGTTTTTT. Its protein product is CSAPPTGSGEKLFF.

This clonotype was picked up a small number of times. V and J are TRBV5-1 and TRBJ1-2; D gene uncertain. Trimming took off 4 bases at V and 7 bases at J, with 17 bases between the two ends. Germline CDR1 reads SGHRS; CDR2 reads YFSETQ. The CDR3 length is 14 residues. CDR3 sequence: CASSPGAESAGYTF. CDR3 sequence (DNA): TGCGCCAGCAGCCCGGGAGCAGAATCGGCTGGCTACACCTTC.

This clonotype has more than one count but fewer than ten. The J gene is TRBJ2-7, the V gene TRBV10-1; tentatively, D is TRBD1 (6 bases). The CDR3 runs 14 residues. In germline, CDR1 is WNHNN, CDR2 SYGVQD (reference sequence). The V end was cut by 0 bases, the J end by 2 bases, with 8 bases between. The CDR3, as DNA: TGCGCCAGCAGTGAGTCTCACAGGGCCTACGAGCAGTACTTC. Protein: CASSESHRAYEQYF.

The V and J genes are TRBV18 and TRBJ2-1; TRBD1 matches 7 bases. Germline V gives CDR1 KGHSH, CDR2 LQKENI. With 0 bases clipped from V and 0 bases from J, the junction kept 2 bases outside the gene matches. This CDR3 has 16 amino acids. CDR3: CASSPPDRSSYNEQFF. CDR3 bases: TGTGCCAGCTCACCACCGGACAGGAGCTCCTACAATGAGCAGTTCTTC. Supplemented by reference TRBV18 and TRBJ2-1, the full variable domain reads NAGVMQNPRHLVRRRGQEARLRCSPMKGHSHVYWYRQLPEEGLKFMVYLQKENIIDESGMPKERFSAEFPKEGPSILRIQQVVRGDSAAYFCASSPPDRSSYNEQFFGPGTRLTVL.

This clonotype showed up just a few times. This chain links TRBV12-3 or TRBV12-4 with TRBJ2-7; 10 nucleotides match TRBD1. With 5 bases clipped from V and 7 bases from J, the junction kept 8 bases outside the gene matches. This CDR3 spans 14 amino acids. The CDR3 nucleotides read TGTGCCAGCAGTCCGGGACAGGGGCCTTGGGAGCAGTACTTC. This sequence encodes CASSPGQGPWEQYF.

In DNA, the CDR3 is TGTGCCTGGAGTGGACAGGCCTCCTACGAGCAGTACTTC. Residues: CAWSGQASYEQYF. The chain has TRBV30 and TRBJ2-7, with a possible D match to TRBD1 (6 bases). The CDR3 covers 13 residues. V lost 1 base to trimming and J lost 0 bases, with 7 bases between them. Germline V gene sequence: CDR1 GTSNPN, CDR2 SVGIG (reference sequence).

This clonotype has more than one count but fewer than ten. The chain has TRBV20-1 and TRBJ2-4; weak D call: TRBD2 (5 bases). This CDR3 comprises 16 residues. Deletions cut 0 bases from V and 0 bases from J, with 12 bases between. Germline assignment: CDR1 DFQATT and CDR2 SNEGSKA (reference sequence). CDR3 in amino acids: CSARDQAGLAKNIQYF. CDR3 nucleotide sequence: TGCAGTGCTAGAGATCAGGCGGGTTTAGCCAAAAACATTCAGTACTTC.

The V call is TRBV5-1, the J call TRBJ2-3; 9 bases line up with TRBD2. The CDR3 is 15 residues long. Germline CDR1 and CDR2: SGHRS and YFSETQ. V lost 2 bases and J lost 5; bases outside the gene matches: 6. The CDR3 sequence: CASSFSGSRGDTQYF. The CDR3 nucleotides are TGCGCCAGCAGCTTTAGCGGGAGTCGAGGAGATACGCAGTATTTT. Based on the CDR3 plus reference TRBV5-1 and TRBJ2-3, the full variable domain is KAGVTQTPRYLIKTRGQQVTLSCSPISGHRSVSWYQQTPGQGLQFLFEYFSETQRNKGNFPGRFSGRQFSNSRSEMNVSTLELGDSALYLCASSFSGSRGDTQYFGPGTRLTVL.

This clonotype was detected only a few times. The chain recombines TRBV7-2 with TRBJ1-2; weak D call: TRBD1 (6 bases). V lost 2 bases and J 7 bases, leaving 14 bases between the germline ends. There are 14 residues in the CDR3. Germline V lookup: CDR1 SGHTA, CDR2 FQGNSA. The CDR3 DNA follows: TGTGCCAGCAGCTTACGGTACACAGGGATTGGCTACACCTTC. This translates into CASSLRYTGIGYTF.

V usage is TRBV11-2 and J usage is TRBJ1-1, with a weak D call TRBD1 (6 bases). Per germline, CDR1 SGHAT and CDR2 FQNNGV. Deletions cut 5 bases from V and 10 bases from J, with 14 bases between. The CDR3 contains 12 residues. Here the CDR3 reads CASSLRQEPAFF. The CDR3 coding sequence is TGTGCCAGCAGCCTTCGACAGGAACCAGCTTTCTTT.